This T cell receptor beta chain was captured by sequencing in a study of T cells in Graves' hyperthyroidism and ophthalmopathy. Authors of the study amplified TCR beta CDR3 regions from RNA transcripts. RT-PCR in the first round (using the HTBI primer set) targeted the TCR CDR3. TCRdb re-called the multiplex PCR reads with MiXCR, one entry per CDR3 protein. The table records about 610,000 distinct CDR3 sequences, roughly 14% of them present only once. CDR1 and CDR2 (germline): SGHTA, FQGTGA. The CDR3 runs 14 residues. The ends were cut back, 4 bases at V and 7 bases at J, with 13 bases in the middle. The TCR sequence derives from a woman aged 35 to 49 with Graves' ophthalmopathy. The sample taken for sequencing was blood. This chain connects TRBV7-3 to TRBJ2-2; the D gene could be TRBD1 or TRBD2 (5 bases each). This CDR3 is CASSSGPRGGELFF. The DNA of the CDR3 is TGTGCCAGCAGCTCGGGACCACGGGGCGGGGAGCTGTTTTTT.